These 29 T cell receptor beta chains were all obtained from the same sample, sequenced in a study of T cells of healthy individuals. MiXCR, run by TCRdb on the 5' RACE reads, gives a single entry per CDR3 protein. The sample consists of tens of thousands of distinct CDR3 sequences, approximately 15% of them appearing once. The receptors were gathered from a human donor in good health.

Here the CDR3 reads CASSLERSRGQGPYEQYF. In DNA, the CDR3 is TGTGCCAGCAGCTTAGAGCGCTCTCGGGGACAGGGGCCTTACGAGCAGTACTTC. The chain carries TRBV7-8 and TRBJ2-7; 10 bases map to TRBD1. Germline lookup yields CDR1 SGHVS and CDR2 FQNEAQ. This CDR3 has 18 amino acids. V shed 1 base, J shed 4 bases, and the junction held 13 bases outside the gene matches.

The sample holds many counts of this clonotype. The V gene is TRBV10-2, the J gene TRBJ1-1; 9 bases are shared with TRBD1. CDR3 length equals 14 residues. Germline CDR1 WSHSY, CDR2 SAAADI. V gave up 8 bases and J gave up 5 bases; unmatched junction bases: 9. The CDR3 loop is CASRRDRVATEAFF. The CDR3 nucleotides read TGCGCCAGCCGTAGGGACAGGGTCGCTACTGAAGCTTTCTTT.

At least ten counts were recorded for this clonotype. The J gene is TRBJ2-3, the V gene TRBV7-9, with D perhaps matching TRBD1 or TRBD2 (6 bases each). Trimming shortened V by 7 bases and J by 4 bases, and 15 bases separated the two germline ends. The CDR3 is made up of 14 amino acids. Per the germline V gene, CDR1 is SEHNR and CDR2 is FQNEAQ (reference sequence). For the CDR3, the DNA is TGTGCCAGCACCTCGAGGGGGGTAGCAGATACGCAGTATTTT. Translated, it gives CASTSRGVADTQYF.

CDR3 protein: CSARTETGKVTGELFF. CDR3 nucleotides: TGCAGTGCTCGCACCGAGACAGGGAAAGTCACCGGGGAGCTGTTTTTT. The chain couples TRBV20-1 to TRBJ2-2, with 7 bases matching TRBD1. CDR1 DFQATT and CDR2 SNEGSKA come from the germline V gene (reference sequence). The CDR3 length is 16 residues. V shed 5 bases, J shed 4 bases, and the junction held 13 bases outside the gene matches.

The V and J genes are TRBV19 and TRBJ1-1; no definite D call. Germline-derived CDR1 and CDR2 are LNHDA and SQIVND (reference sequence). The CDR3 has 13 amino acids. V lost 1 base to trimming and J lost 1 base, with 4 bases between them. This CDR3 is CASSIGGNTEAFF. DNA for the CDR3: TGTGCCAGTAGTATAGGGGGGAACACTGAAGCTTTCTTT.

This clonotype occurred a few times. The rearrangement links TRBV7-9 to TRBJ2-2; TRBD1 agrees at 7 bases. CDR3 length: 17 residues. Germline values: CDR1 SEHNR, CDR2 FQNEAQ (reference sequence). The J segment lost 8 bases and the V segment lost 6 bases, leaving 18 bases of the junction unmatched. The DNA of the CDR3 is TGTGCCAGCAGACCACCGCCAAAAGACAGGGCCACAGGGGAGCTGTTTTTT. Translating gives CASRPPPKDRATGELFF.

The chain carries TRBV20-1 and TRBJ2-5; no reliable D call. CDR1 and CDR2 from the germline V gene are DFQATT and SNEGSKA (reference sequence). V lost 4 bases and J lost 5, with 17 bases in between. The CDR3 has 14 amino acids. CDR3 sequence reads: CSATENPGMETQYF. CDR3 DNA sequence: TGCAGTGCTACAGAAAATCCGGGTATGGAGACCCAGTACTTC.

V is TRBV29-1 and J is TRBJ2-2; 14 nucleotides match TRBD2. Germline values: CDR1 SQVTM, CDR2 ANQGSEA. V trimming: 8 bases; J trimming: 7 bases; junction bases outside the gene matches: 6. The CDR3 length is 14 residues. CDR3 nucleotides: TGCAGCCCTCGACTAGCGGGAGGGGGCGGGGAGCTGTTTTTT. Translation: CSPRLAGGGGELFF.

This clonotype has at least ten counts. The chain is built from TRBV5-5 and TRBJ2-1; 8 bases are shared with TRBD2. The CDR3 has 17 residues. With 1 base clipped from V and 4 bases from J, the junction kept 10 bases outside the gene matches. Germline V gives CDR1 SGHKS, CDR2 YYEKEE (reference sequence). The chain's CDR3 is CASSLRHGSGKYNEQFF. The DNA for the CDR3 is TGTGCCAGCAGCTTGCGTCATGGTAGCGGGAAGTACAATGAGCAGTTCTTC.

This clonotype was counted a few times. The rearrangement links TRBV20-1 to TRBJ1-2; 7 bases agree with TRBD1. This CDR3 has 14 amino acids. Germline V CDR1 and CDR2: DFQATT, SNEGSKA (reference sequence). V was pared by 1 base and J by 8 bases, with 10 bases of the junction left unmatched. CDR3 DNA sequence: TGCAGTGCTAGAGGGGACAGTGAGGTTCGGGGCTACACCTTC. This translates into CSARGDSEVRGYTF.

This clonotype showed up just a few times. In DNA, the CDR3 is TGTGCCAGCTCACAGTCGAGGGGCCAAGAGACCCAGTACTTC. It codes for CASSQSRGQETQYF. This chain links TRBV18 with TRBJ2-5; D assignment may be TRBD1 or TRBD2 (5 bases each). The germline CDR1 and CDR2 sequences are KGHSH and LQKENI. Trimming stripped 4 bases from V and 1 base from J, with 10 bases between. The CDR3 consists of 14 residues.

The chain links TRBV5-1 to TRBJ1-1; D perhaps matches TRBD1 (6 bases). The V and J ends lost 0 bases and 3 bases respectively, with 12 bases between them. CDR3 length: 15 residues. Germline-derived CDR1 and CDR2 are SGHRS and YFSETQ. CDR3 in amino acids: CASSLVGAAHTEAFF. The CDR3 nucleotides are TGCGCCAGCAGCTTGGTGGGGGCCGCGCACACTGAAGCTTTCTTT.

The J gene is TRBJ1-4, the V gene TRBV5-1; the D gene is possibly TRBD1 (6 bases). Germline loops: CDR1 SGHRS, CDR2 YFSETQ. V was cut by 7 bases and J by 6 bases, with 16 bases left in between. This CDR3 contains 14 residues. CDR3 sequence reads: CASGGGGPDEKLFF. CDR3 coding DNA: TGCGCCAGCGGAGGCGGGGGGCCGGATGAAAAACTGTTTTTT. The entire variable domain, with the rest obtained from reference TRBV5-1 and TRBJ1-4, is as follows: KAGVTQTPRYLIKTRGQQVTLSCSPISGHRSVSWYQQTPGQGLQFLFEYFSETQRNKGNFPGRFSGRQFSNSRSEMNVSTLELGDSALYLCASGGGGPDEKLFFGSGTQLSVL.

The chain couples TRBV6-5 to TRBJ2-5; 9 positions agree with TRBD1. The CDR3 sequence is 15 residues long. The V gene's germline CDR1 is MNHEY and CDR2 SVGAGI. J gave up 2 bases and V 4 bases, and 5 bases lay outside the gene matches. The CDR3 coding sequence is TGTGCCAGCAGTTCAACAGGGGGCGTTCAAGAGACCCAGTACTTC. Its protein product is CASSSTGGVQETQYF.

The table lists this clonotype with many counts. This chain uses TRBV19 with TRBJ2-1; D is unresolved. From germline, CDR1 is LNHDA and CDR2 SQIVND (reference sequence). CDR3 length: 14 amino acids. The ends were cut back, 6 bases at V and 7 bases at J, with 16 bases in the middle. CDR3 sequence: CASRLTHRRNEQFF. The CDR3 coding sequence is TGTGCCAGTAGACTTACCCATAGGCGGAATGAGCAGTTCTTC.

This clonotype was recorded a few times. The chain uses TRBV7-8 and TRBJ2-5; D remains ambiguous. V dropped 2 bases and J dropped 5 bases, with 12 bases sitting between them. This CDR3 has 14 residues. Germline CDR1 reads SGHVS; CDR2 reads FQNEAQ. The CDR3 DNA reads as TGTGCCAGCAGCTTAACCCTCACCCAGGAGACCCAGTACTTC. Its protein is CASSLTLTQETQYF.

The chain employs TRBV9 and TRBJ2-7, with D tentatively TRBD1 (6 bases). Between the trimmed V and J ends, which lost 0 bases and 1 base, there was a span of 14 bases. This CDR3 comprises 16 residues. Looked up from germline, CDR1 is SGDLS and CDR2 is YYNGEE. CDR3: CASSVAATTGSYEQYF. CDR3 sequence (DNA): TGTGCCAGCAGCGTAGCGGCCACAACAGGGTCCTACGAGCAGTACTTC.

The sample holds many counts of this clonotype. V usage is TRBV19 and J usage is TRBJ2-5; 12 bases fit TRBD1. This CDR3 contains 16 residues. The V gene end was trimmed by 5 bases and the J gene end by 1 base; junction bases not matched to a gene: 5. From germline, CDR1 is LNHDA and CDR2 SQIVND (reference sequence). The CDR3 bases are TGTGCCAGTAGTCTCGGGACAGGGGGCGTCCAAGAGACCCAGTACTTC. As protein: CASSLGTGGVQETQYF. Drawing the rest from reference TRBV19 and TRBJ2-5, the complete variable domain is DGGITQSPKYLFRKEGQNVTLSCEQNLNHDAMYWYRQDPGQGLRLIYYSQIVNDFQKGDIAEGYSVSREKKESFPLTVTSAQKNPTAFYLCASSLGTGGVQETQYFGPGTRLLVL.

There are many counts of this clonotype. This sequence joins TRBV12-3 or TRBV12-4 and TRBJ2-1; D might be TRBD1 or TRBD2, each matching 5 bases. The CDR3 spans 13 residues. Trimming pared 2 bases from V and 5 bases from J, leaving 7 bases between. DNA of the CDR3: TGTGCCAGCAGTTTAAGGGGACACAATGAGCAGTTCTTC. Protein sequence: CASSLRGHNEQFF.

This clonotype showed up many times. V is TRBV7-2 and J is TRBJ2-5; D is ambiguous. Trimming stripped 3 bases from V and 5 bases from J, with 10 bases between. From germline, CDR1 is SGHTA and CDR2 FQGNSA. This CDR3 has 13 amino acids. The CDR3 loop reads CASSFSARETQYF. CDR3 nucleotides: TGTGCCAGCAGCTTCAGCGCCCGGGAGACCCAGTACTTC.

This clonotype was picked up many times. This chain connects TRBV6-5 to TRBJ2-3, with 12 bases lining up with TRBD1. The CDR3 sequence is 15 residues long. Looked up from germline, CDR1 is MNHEY and CDR2 is SVGAGI. V was pared by 2 bases and J by 4 bases, with 1 base of the junction left unmatched. For the CDR3, the DNA is TGTGCCAGCAGTTACGGGACAGGGGGCGCAGATACGCAGTATTTT. It is translated as CASSYGTGGADTQYF.

This clonotype has ten or more counts. The chain links TRBV4-3 to TRBJ1-2; D gene unclear. The germline V and J ends were trimmed by 4 bases and 2 bases, with 14 bases remaining between them. Germline V CDR1 and CDR2: LGHNA, YSLEER. The CDR3 is 15 amino acids. The CDR3 sequence is CASSLNIGGNYGYTF. In DNA form, the CDR3 reads TGCGCCAGCAGCCTTAATATTGGAGGAAACTATGGCTACACCTTC.

This clonotype was counted at least ten times. This chain joins TRBV9 and TRBJ2-3; D ambiguous. V was cut by 1 base and J by 2 bases, with 8 bases left in between. The CDR3 length is 14 residues. The germline V gene encodes CDR1 SGDLS and CDR2 YYNGEE. CDR3 in amino acids: CASSVNTATDTQYF. CDR3 DNA sequence: TGTGCCAGCAGCGTAAACACAGCCACAGATACGCAGTATTTT.

This clonotype was observed many times. The CDR3 reads CASAHRAGPTQYF. In nucleotides, the CDR3 is TGTGCCAGCGCTCATCGAGCGGGACCTACGCAGTATTTT. The chain employs TRBV7-9 and TRBJ2-3; TRBD2 agrees at 7 bases. CDR1 and CDR2 (germline): SEHNR, FQNEAQ (reference sequence). V lost 8 bases, J lost 8 bases, and 10 bases stayed unmatched. This CDR3 contains 13 residues.

The rearrangement joins TRBV5-1 to TRBJ1-1, with TRBD1 identical over 7 bases. The CDR3 contains 15 residues. J lost 5 bases, V lost 4 bases, and 11 bases had no gene match. Germline lookup yields CDR1 SGHRS and CDR2 YFSETQ. CDR3 sequence reads: CASSLETGRTTEAFF. The DNA of the CDR3 is TGCGCCAGCAGCCTGGAGACAGGGCGAACGACTGAAGCTTTCTTT.

This clonotype was seen only a few times. The J gene is TRBJ2-7, the V gene TRBV7-2; tentative D call: TRBD1 (6 bases). The V and J ends lost 0 bases and 7 bases respectively, with 13 bases between them. Germline values: CDR1 SGHTA, CDR2 FQGNSA. The CDR3 runs 14 residues. Written as DNA, the CDR3 is TGTGCCAGCAGCTTAGCGTACAGGGATCGGGAGCAGTACTTC. This codes for CASSLAYRDREQYF.

Ten or more counts support this clonotype. CDR3 sequence reads: CASSVDRAYEQYF. As DNA, the CDR3 is TGTGCCAGCAGTGTCGACAGGGCCTACGAGCAGTACTTC. This sequence joins TRBV12-3 or TRBV12-4 and TRBJ2-7, with 7 bases fitting TRBD1. This CDR3 has 13 residues. V lost 5 bases to trimming and J lost 2 bases; unmatched junction nucleotides: 3.

This clonotype was found many times. The rearrangement joins TRBV30 to TRBJ2-1, with 12 bases that match TRBD2. Trimming cost V 1 base and J 7 bases; bases outside gene matches: 8. Germline lookup yields CDR1 GTSNPN and CDR2 SVGIG (reference sequence). This CDR3 spans 16 amino acids. CDR3 residues: CAWSGGLAGNRNEQFF. CDR3 nucleotide sequence: TGTGCCTGGAGTGGAGGACTAGCGGGAAATAGGAATGAGCAGTTCTTC.

This clonotype turned up a few times. A read error may account for a junction end that differs from germline. The chain joins TRBV2 to TRBJ1-5; D unclear. This CDR3 contains 13 residues. Germline CDR1 SNHLY, CDR2 FYNNEI. CDR3 nucleotides: TGTGCCAGCAATGAATTTAGCAATCAGCCCCAGCATTTT. Translating gives CASNEFSNQPQHF.